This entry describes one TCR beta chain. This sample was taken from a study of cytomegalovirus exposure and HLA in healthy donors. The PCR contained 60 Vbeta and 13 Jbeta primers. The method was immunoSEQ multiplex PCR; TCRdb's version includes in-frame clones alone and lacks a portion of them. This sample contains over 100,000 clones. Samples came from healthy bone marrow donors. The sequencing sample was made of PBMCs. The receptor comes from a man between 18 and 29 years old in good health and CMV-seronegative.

The CDR3 is CASSRRGQGATYEQYF. The CDR3 DNA is TGCGCCAGCAGCAGGAGGGGGCAGGGGGCCACCTACGAGCAGTACTTC. The chain employs TRBV5-1 and TRBJ2-7; TRBD1 matches at 8 bases. The CDR3 loop spans 16 amino acids. V trimming: 4 bases; J trimming: 2 bases; junction bases outside the gene matches: 11. The germline V gene has CDR1 SGHRS and CDR2 YFSETQ.